The source of this T cell receptor beta chain is a study of blood T cell repertoires in COVID-19. Study at large: Acute and convalescent COVID-19 samples came from the United States, Italy and Spain. Sources were T cells, B-cell-depleted T cells, or PBMCs; the material itself was cDNA or gDNA.

Source study methods: Amplification of reference gene primers provided the estimated nucleated cell counts. Sequencing was performed with immunoSEQ multiplex PCR; in TCRdb, only in-frame clones are kept and a portion is missing. Clone size and V and J calls were adopted from that table, with D and trimming inferred from the DNA. Among about 140,000 clones, roughly 84% were seen once, and the ten largest hold 7% to 10%. The CDR3 covers 12 residues. V dropped 5 bases and J dropped 0 bases, with 3 bases sitting between them. Germline V gives CDR1 KGHSH, CDR2 LQKENI. This sequence was found in a woman aged 55-75 years with acute or convalescent COVID-19. The chain is built from TRBV18 and TRBJ2-3; D is unclear. The specimen was peripheral blood. The CDR3 region has the DNA TGTGCCAGCTCAGAGAGCACAGATACGCAGTATTTT. It encodes CASSESTDTQYF.